This T cell receptor (beta chain) was captured by sequencing in a study of CD8 T cells in Susac syndrome. With random hexamers, reverse transcription was performed on about 0.45 to 1 ug of RNA. MiXCR was run by TCRdb on the immunoSEQ multiplex PCR reads, yielding one entry per CDR3 protein. The sample holds around 130,000 distinct CDR3 sequences, around 91% seen once. Trimming shortened V by 6 bases and J by 4 bases, and 21 bases separated the two germline ends. CDR3 length: 15 amino acids. CDR1 is SQVTM, CDR2 ANQGSEA, per germline. The chain carries TRBV29-1 and TRBJ2-5; tentatively, D is TRBD2 (6 bases). This receptor was taken from a human donor with multiple sclerosis. Sequencing was performed on CD8+ T cells from PBMCs. The chain's CDR3 is CSVPTAGRLGETQYF. In DNA, the CDR3 is TGCAGCGTCCCCACCGCGGGGCGACTGGGAGAGACCCAGTACTTC.